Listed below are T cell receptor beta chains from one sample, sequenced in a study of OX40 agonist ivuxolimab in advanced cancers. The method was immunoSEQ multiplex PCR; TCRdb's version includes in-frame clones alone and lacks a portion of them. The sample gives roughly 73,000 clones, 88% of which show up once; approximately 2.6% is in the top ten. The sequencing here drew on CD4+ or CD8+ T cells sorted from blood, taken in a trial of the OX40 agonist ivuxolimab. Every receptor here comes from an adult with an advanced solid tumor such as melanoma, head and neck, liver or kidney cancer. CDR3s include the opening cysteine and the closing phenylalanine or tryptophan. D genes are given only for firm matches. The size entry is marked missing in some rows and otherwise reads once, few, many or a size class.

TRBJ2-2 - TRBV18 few TGTGCCAGCTCACCACCGGACGGATACACCGGGGAGCTGTTTTTT CASSPPDGYTGELFF
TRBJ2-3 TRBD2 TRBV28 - TGTGCCAGCAGTCCCCCCAGTGGCGGGGGGAGCACAGATACGCAGTATTTT CASSPPSGGGSTDTQYF
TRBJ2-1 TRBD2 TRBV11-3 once TGTGCCAGCAGCTCTATTCGCGGGAGGGCCGACAATGAGCAGTTCTTC CASSSIRGRADNEQFF
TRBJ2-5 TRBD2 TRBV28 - TGTGCCAGCACGACGGGGGGGACGCGGGGGACCCAGTACTTC CASTTGGTRGTQYF
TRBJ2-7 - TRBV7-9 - TGTGCCAGCACCCCCCGATCAGGGTCCTACGAGCAGTACTTC CASTPRSGSYEQYF
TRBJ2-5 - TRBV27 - TGTGCCAGCAGTCCTAATCAAGAGACCCAGTACTTC CASSPNQETQYF
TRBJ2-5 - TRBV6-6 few TGTGCCAGCACCCATCCGTCCATTCCCCAGTACTTC CASTHPSIPQYF
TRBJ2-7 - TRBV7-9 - TGTGCCAGCAGCCCCGGCTTCGGGGGCTCCTACGAGCAGTACTTC CASSPGFGGSYEQYF
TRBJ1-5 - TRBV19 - TGTGCCAGTAGTACTAGCGGAGGCCACAATCAGCCCCAGCATTTT CASSTSGGHNQPQHF
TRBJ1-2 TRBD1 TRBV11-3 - TGTGCCAGCAGCCAGCGCCCGACAGGGGAGGAGGGCTACACCTTC CASSQRPTGEEGYTF
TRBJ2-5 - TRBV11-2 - TGTGCCAGCAGCTTAGCTGGGCGCGAGACCCAGTACTTC CASSLAGRETQYF
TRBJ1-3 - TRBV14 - TGTGCCAGCAGCATTCTTGGAAACACCATATATTTT CASSILGNTIYF
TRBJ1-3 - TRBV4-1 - TGCGCCAGCAGCCAAGGGGTATGGAGCTCTGGAAACACCATATATTTT CASSQGVWSSGNTIYF
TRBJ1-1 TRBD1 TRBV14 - TGTGCCAGCAGCCGACTCGACAGGGGGCATGGATCTGAAGCTTTCTTT CASSRLDRGHGSEAFF
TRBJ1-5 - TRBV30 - TGTGCCTGGACCCGAGGGGGCAATCAGCCCCAGCATTTT CAWTRGGNQPQHF
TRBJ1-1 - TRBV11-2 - TGTGCCAGCAGCTTAGGGGGGCAGACTGAAGCTTTCTTT CASSLGGQTEAFF
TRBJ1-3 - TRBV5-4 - TGTGCCAGCAGCTTGGAGGGCGCCCCCGGAAACACCATATATTTT CASSLEGAPGNTIYF
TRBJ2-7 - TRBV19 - TGTGCCAGTAGCAGGTCTCGGGAGAGTCCTTACGAGCAGTACTTC CASSRSRESPYEQYF
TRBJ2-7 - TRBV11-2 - TGTGCCAGCAGCTTAGTACTAGACGAGCAGTACTTC CASSLVLDEQYF
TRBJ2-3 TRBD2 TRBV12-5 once TGTGCTAGTGGTTTGGTAATCCAGACTAGCGGGAGATCAGATACGCAGTATTTT CASGLVIQTSGRSDTQYF
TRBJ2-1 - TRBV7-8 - TGTGCCAGCAGCTTAGGGGGGCAGGGTGAGCAGTTCTTC CASSLGGQGEQFF
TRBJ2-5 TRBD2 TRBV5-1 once TGCGCCAGCAGCATTGGGACTAGCGCGTACCAAGAGACCCAGTACTTC CASSIGTSAYQETQYF